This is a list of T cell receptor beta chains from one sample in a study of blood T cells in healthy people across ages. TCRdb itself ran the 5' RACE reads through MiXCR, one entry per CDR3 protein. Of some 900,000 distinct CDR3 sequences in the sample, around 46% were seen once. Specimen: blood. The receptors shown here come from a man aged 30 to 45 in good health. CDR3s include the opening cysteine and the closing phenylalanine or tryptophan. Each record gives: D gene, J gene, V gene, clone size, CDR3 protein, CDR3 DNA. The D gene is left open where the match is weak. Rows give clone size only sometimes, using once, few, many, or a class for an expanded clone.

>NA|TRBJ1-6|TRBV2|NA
CASKGRLGGNSPLHF
TGTGCCAGCAAGGGAAGACTAGGGGGGAATTCACCCCTCCACTTT
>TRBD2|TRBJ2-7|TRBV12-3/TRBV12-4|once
CASSSAVYSGGLSYEQYF
TGTGCCAGCAGTTCCGCGGTTTACAGCGGGGGTCTATCCTACGAGCAGTACTTC
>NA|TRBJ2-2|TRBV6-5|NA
CASSPVRGGTGELFF
TGTGCCAGCAGTCCCGTCAGGGGGGGCACCGGGGAGCTGTTTTTT
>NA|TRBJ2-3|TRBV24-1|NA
CATSDRDVTDTQYF
TGTGCCACCAGTGATCGGGACGTTACAGATACGCAGTATTTT
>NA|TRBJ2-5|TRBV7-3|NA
CASSSWQGEQETQYF
TGTGCCAGCAGCTCGTGGCAGGGCGAACAAGAGACCCAGTACTTC
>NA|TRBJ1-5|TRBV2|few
CASSELRVSSSNQPQHF
TGTGCCAGCAGTGAATTACGGGTTTCTTCAAGCAATCAGCCCCAGCATTTT
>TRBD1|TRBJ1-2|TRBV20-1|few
CSATTGDGYTF
TGCAGTGCTACGACAGGGGATGGCTACACCTTC
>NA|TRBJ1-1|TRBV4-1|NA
CASTPGSLLEDTEAFF
TGCGCCAGCACTCCCGGGAGTCTCCTCGAGGACACTGAAGCTTTCTTT
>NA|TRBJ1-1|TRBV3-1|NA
CASSQAGERAFF
TGTGCCAGCAGCCAAGCAGGGGAGCGGGCTTTCTTT
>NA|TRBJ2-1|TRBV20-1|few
CSARQPGRGNEQFF
TGCAGTGCTAGACAACCGGGGCGGGGCAATGAGCAGTTCTTC
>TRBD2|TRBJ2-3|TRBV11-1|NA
CASSSGLRGTDTQYF
TGTGCCAGCAGCTCGGGACTACGGGGTACAGATACGCAGTATTTT
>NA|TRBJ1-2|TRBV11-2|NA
CASSLVPKSYGYTF
TGTGCCAGCAGCTTAGTTCCGAAGAGCTATGGCTACACCTTC
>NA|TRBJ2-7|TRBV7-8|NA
CASSLEPGRQSVYEQYF
TGTGCCAGCAGCTTAGAACCTGGAAGACAGTCCGTCTACGAGCAGTACTTC
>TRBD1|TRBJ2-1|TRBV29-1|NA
CSAWTGGRNEQFF
TGCAGCGCCTGGACAGGCGGCCGTAATGAGCAGTTCTTC
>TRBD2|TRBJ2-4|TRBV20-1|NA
CSARRPGGRRDIQYF
TGCAGTGCTAGACGTCCGGGGGGGCGAAGAGACATTCAGTACTTC
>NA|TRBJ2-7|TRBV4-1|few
CASSQDSFYEQYF
TGCGCCAGCAGCCAAGATAGTTTCTACGAGCAGTACTTC
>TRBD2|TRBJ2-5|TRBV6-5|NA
CTSTSGGRQETQYF
TGTACCAGTACCAGCGGGGGTAGGCAAGAGACCCAGTACTTC
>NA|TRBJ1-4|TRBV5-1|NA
CASSLDRPNEKLFF
TGCGCCAGCAGCTTGGACAGACCTAATGAAAAACTGTTTTTT
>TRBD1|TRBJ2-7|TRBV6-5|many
CASSKQGIWDEQYF
TGTGCCAGCAGCAAACAGGGGATCTGGGACGAGCAGTACTTC
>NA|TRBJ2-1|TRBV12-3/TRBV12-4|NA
CASTPILYNEQFF
TGTGCCAGCACCCCCATCCTCTACAATGAGCAGTTCTTC
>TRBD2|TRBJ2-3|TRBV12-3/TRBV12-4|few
CASKVLRTSADTQYF
TGTGCCAGCAAGGTACTGAGAACTAGCGCAGATACGCAGTATTTT
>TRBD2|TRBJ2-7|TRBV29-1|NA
CSVETSGHLNEQYF
TGCAGCGTTGAAACTAGCGGCCATCTTAACGAGCAGTACTTC
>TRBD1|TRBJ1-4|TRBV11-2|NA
CASRRGPSEKLFF
TGTGCCAGCAGAAGGGGGCCTTCTGAAAAACTGTTTTTT
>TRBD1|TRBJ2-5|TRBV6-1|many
CASRTDRASQETQYF
TGTGCCAGCAGGACAGACAGGGCATCTCAGGAGACCCAGTACTTC
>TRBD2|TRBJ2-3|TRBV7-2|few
CASSSRVAGTDTQYF
TGTGCCAGCAGCTCGCGAGTAGCGGGGACAGATACGCAGTATTTT
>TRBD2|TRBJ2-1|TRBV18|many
CASSPPVWEGIVHNEQFF
TGTGCCAGCTCACCACCGGTGTGGGAGGGAATTGTCCACAATGAGCAGTTCTTC
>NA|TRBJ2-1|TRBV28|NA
CASSLGTPGNEQFF
TGTGCCAGCAGTCTCGGGACACCGGGGAATGAGCAGTTCTTC
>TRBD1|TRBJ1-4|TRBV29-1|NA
CSVEALRDRGLATNEKLFF
TGCAGCGTTGAAGCCCTCCGGGACAGGGGGCTTGCAACTAATGAAAAACTGTTTTTT
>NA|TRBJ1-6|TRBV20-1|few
CSASRGPPSYNSPLHF
TGCAGTGCTAGCCGGGGGCCCCCCTCCTATAATTCACCCCTCCACTTT
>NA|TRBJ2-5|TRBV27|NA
CASSLAESTETQYF
TGTGCCAGCAGTTTGGCAGAGTCGACCGAGACCCAGTACTTC
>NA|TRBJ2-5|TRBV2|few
CASSNADGGSVAQYF
TGTGCCAGCAGTAACGCTGACGGGGGATCCGTGGCGCAGTACTTC
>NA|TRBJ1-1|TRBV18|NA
CASSPGLRNTEAFF
TGTGCCAGCTCACCTGGACTGAGGAACACTGAAGCTTTCTTT
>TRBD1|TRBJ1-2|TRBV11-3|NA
CASSTSRGSANYGYTF
TGTGCCAGCAGCACAAGCAGGGGGTCGGCTAACTATGGCTACACCTTC
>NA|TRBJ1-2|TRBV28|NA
CASSTTGGYTF
TGTGCCAGCAGCACGACAGGAGGCTACACCTTC
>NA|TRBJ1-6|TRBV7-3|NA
CASSLTGGSGSPLHF
TGTGCCAGCAGCTTAACTGGGGGTTCTGGTTCACCCCTCCACTTT
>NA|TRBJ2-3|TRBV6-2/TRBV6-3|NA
CASSYVEQLSTDTQYF
TGTGCCAGCAGTTACGTCGAACAGCTTAGCACAGATACGCAGTATTTT
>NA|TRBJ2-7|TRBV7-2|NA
CASSHLDSYEQYF
TGTGCCAGCAGCCACCTAGACTCCTACGAGCAGTACTTC
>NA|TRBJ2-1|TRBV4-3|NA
CASSQDLAPGSYNEQFF
TGCGCCAGCAGCCAAGATCTAGCCCCTGGCTCCTACAATGAGCAGTTCTTC
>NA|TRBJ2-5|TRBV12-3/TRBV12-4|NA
CASTISGRQETQYF
TGTGCCAGCACCATATCGGGCAGACAAGAGACCCAGTACTTC
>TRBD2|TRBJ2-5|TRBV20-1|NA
CSAPLAGGVVETQYF
TGCAGTGCACCTCTAGCGGGGGGGGTGGTTGAGACCCAGTACTTC
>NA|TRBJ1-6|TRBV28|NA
CASSDGNLSLNSPLHF
TGTGCCAGCAGCGACGGGAATCTAAGCCTTAATTCACCCCTCCACTTT
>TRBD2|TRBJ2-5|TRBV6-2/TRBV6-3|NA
CASSFGLAGLRGTQYF
TGTGCCAGCAGTTTCGGACTAGCGGGCCTACGCGGGACCCAGTACTTC
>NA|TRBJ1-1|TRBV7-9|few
CASSLDTENTEAFF
TGTGCCAGCAGCTTAGATACAGAGAACACTGAAGCTTTCTTT
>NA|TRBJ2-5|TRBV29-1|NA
CSVEVDRLKTQYF
TGCAGCGTTGAAGTTGACAGGTTGAAGACCCAGTACTTC
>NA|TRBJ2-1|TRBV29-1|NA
CSVEVLQGSYNEQFF
TGCAGCGTTGAAGTGTTACAGGGATCCTACAATGAGCAGTTCTTC
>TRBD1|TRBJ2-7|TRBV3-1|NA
CASSQLQGAQYYEQYF
TGTGCCAGCAGCCAACTGCAGGGGGCCCAGTACTACGAGCAGTACTTC
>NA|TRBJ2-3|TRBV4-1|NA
CASSFPGPVKDTQYF
TGCGCCAGCAGCTTCCCGGGACCAGTGAAAGATACGCAGTATTTT
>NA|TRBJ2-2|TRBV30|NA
CAWGNTGELFF
TGTGCCTGGGGCAACACCGGGGAGCTGTTTTTT
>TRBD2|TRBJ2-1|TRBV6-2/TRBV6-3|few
CASRRLAGGYNEQFF
TGTGCCAGCAGAAGACTAGCGGGGGGCTACAATGAGCAGTTCTTC
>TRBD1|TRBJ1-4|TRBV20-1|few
CSASRDRGHRNEKLFF
TGCAGTGCTAGTCGGGACAGGGGCCACCGTAATGAAAAACTGTTTTTT
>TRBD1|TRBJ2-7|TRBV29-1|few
CSVRTGNSYEQYF
TGCAGCGTTCGGACAGGGAACTCCTACGAGCAGTACTTC
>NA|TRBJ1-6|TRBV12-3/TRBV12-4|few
CASSLLAFNSPLHF
TGTGCCAGCAGTTTATTAGCCTTTAATTCACCCCTCCACTTT
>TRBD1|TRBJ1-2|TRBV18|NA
CASSPSVDRDYGYTF
TGTGCCAGCTCACCGTCAGTCGACAGGGACTATGGCTACACCTTC